The text below deals with one T cell receptor beta chain. The entry originates in a study of blood T cell repertoires in COVID-19. Adults between about 18 and 89 years of age took part from 20 to 25 US areas. Cohort assignment relied on participant-reported clinical history. This table comes from immunoSEQ multiplex PCR, and its TCRdb copy is limited to in-frame clones, with some not included. Of roughly 400,000 clones in the sample, 91% are singletons; the top ten hold roughly 0.9%. Germline loops: CDR1 KGHSH, CDR2 LQKENI. V was shortened by 3 bases and J by 8 bases, with 11 bases between the two germline ends. The CDR3 totals 14 residues.

The specimen sequenced was PBMCs or T cells enriched from blood (not recorded which). The chain joins TRBV18 to TRBJ1-6; no clear D. The sequence derives from a woman in her forties who had been exposed to COVID-19. The CDR3 loop reads CASSPSLGHSPLHF. In DNA form, the CDR3 reads TGTGCCAGCTCACCCTCTCTAGGCCATTCACCCCTCCACTTT.